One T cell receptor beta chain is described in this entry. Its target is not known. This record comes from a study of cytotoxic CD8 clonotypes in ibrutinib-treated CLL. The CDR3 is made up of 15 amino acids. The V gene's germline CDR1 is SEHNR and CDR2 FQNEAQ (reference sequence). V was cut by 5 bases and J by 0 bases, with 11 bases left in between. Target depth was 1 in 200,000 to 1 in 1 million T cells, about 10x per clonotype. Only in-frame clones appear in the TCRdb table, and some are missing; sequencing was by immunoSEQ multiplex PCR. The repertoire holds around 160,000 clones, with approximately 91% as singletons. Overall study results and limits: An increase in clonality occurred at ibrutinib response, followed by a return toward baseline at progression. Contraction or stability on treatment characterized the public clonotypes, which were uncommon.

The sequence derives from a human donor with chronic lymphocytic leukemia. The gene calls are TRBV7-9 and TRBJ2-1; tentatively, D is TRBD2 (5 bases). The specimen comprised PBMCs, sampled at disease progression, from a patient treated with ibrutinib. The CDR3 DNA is TGTGCCAGCAGCCCCAGACTATCCTCCTACAATGAGCAGTTCTTC. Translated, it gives CASSPRLSSYNEQFF.